This T cell receptor beta chain was recovered during a study of blood T cell repertoires in COVID-19. Study information: From the United States, Italy and Spain came samples of acute and convalescent COVID-19. T cells, B-cell-depleted T cells, or PBMCs provided the cDNA or gDNA that served as material.

This clone was recorded once. Study processing details: Estimation of nucleated cell counts relied on the amplification of reference gene primers. Sequenced by immunoSEQ multiplex PCR; TCRdb stores in-frame clones only, minus some. The V and J calls and clone size are taken from that table; D and trimming were inferred from the DNA. The sample consists of around 56,000 clones, roughly 70% of them appearing once. Germline V CDR1 and CDR2: GTSNPN, SVGIG (reference sequence). The CDR3 has 15 residues. V was clipped by 5 bases and J by 1 base; unmatched bases: 9. The sample consisted of peripheral blood. The sequence was obtained from a woman aged 65 to 85 with acute or convalescent COVID-19. The chain carries TRBV30 and TRBJ1-1; 8 bases align to TRBD1. The CDR3: CAWDRGLSRNTEAFF. The CDR3 region has the DNA TGTGCCTGGGACAGGGGACTTAGTAGGAACACTGAAGCTTTCTTT. Variable domain in full (rest from reference TRBV30 and TRBJ1-1): SQTIHQWPATLVQPVGSPLSLECTVEGTSNPNLYWYRQAAGRGLQLLFYSVGIGQISSEVPQNLSASRPQDRQFILSSKKLLLSDSGFYLCAWDRGLSRNTEAFFGQGTRLTVV.